The entry that follows covers one T cell receptor (beta chain) sequence. This CDR3 has 16 residues. The J segment lost 4 bases and the V segment lost 4 bases, leaving 10 bases of the junction unmatched. Per the germline V gene, CDR1 is MDHEN and CDR2 is SYDVKM. The sample belongs to a study of blood T cell repertoires in COVID-19. Overall study: Both acute and convalescent COVID-19 samples were obtained from the United States, Italy and Spain.

Profiled with immunoSEQ multiplex PCR; TCRdb holds only in-frame clones, not every one. The sample yields 55,000 to 85,000 clones, 80% to 90% seen once. The chain uses TRBV28 and TRBJ2-5, with TRBD1 matching over 9 bases. Sequencing used peripheral blood. The origin of this receptor is a woman aged 18 to 35 with acute or convalescent COVID-19. The CDR3 sequence: CASSSPGTGRRETQYF. The CDR3 coding sequence is TGTGCCAGCAGTTCCCCCGGGACAGGGAGGAGAGAGACCCAGTACTTC.